A single sample gave rise to the 31 T cell receptor beta chains below, sequenced in a study of glioma-infiltrating T cells. The iRepertoire nested amplicon-rescue multiplex PCR amplified TCR alpha and beta CDR3s from RNA. TCRdb reprocessed the multiplex PCR reads via MiXCR and lists one record per CDR3 protein. Of around 390,000 distinct CDR3 sequences detected, about two fifths appear once; the ten largest clones hold around 12%. The sequenced sample consisted of glioma tissue, nonneoplastic brain tissue, or PBMCs (not recorded which). The receptors were gathered from a human donor with low-grade glioma or glioblastoma, undergoing nonglioma brain surgery, or in good health (not recorded which).

This clonotype was recorded at least ten times. The V gene is TRBV6-1, the J gene TRBJ2-1, with D possibly being TRBD2 (5 bases). Germline values: CDR1 MNHNS, CDR2 SASEGT. CDR3 length: 15 residues. Trimming cost V 5 bases and J 3 bases, with 14 bases left between them. The CDR3 reads CASSPRVSYYNEQFF. Written as DNA, the CDR3 is TGTGCCAGCAGTCCGAGGGTGTCCTACTACAATGAGCAGTTCTTC.

This clonotype was seen at least ten times. This chain uses TRBV6-2 or TRBV6-3 with TRBJ1-1, with D possibly being TRBD1 (6 bases). The CDR3 has 14 amino acids. The V end lost 0 bases, the J end lost 7 bases, and 12 bases lay between the germline ends. Germline values: CDR1 MNHEY, CDR2 SVGEGT. CDR3 amino acids: CASSYSRGSGEAFF. In DNA form, the CDR3 reads TGTGCCAGCAGTTACTCGAGGGGGTCCGGTGAAGCTTTCTTT.

This clonotype has at least ten counts. The chain has TRBV15 and TRBJ2-3; weak D call: TRBD2 (6 bases). Germline V CDR1 and CDR2: LNHNV, YYDKDF (reference sequence). V was clipped by 2 bases and J by 3 bases, with 18 bases between them. The CDR3 is 17 residues long. This chain's CDR3 is CATSRYRTSPGTDTQYF. The DNA for the CDR3 is TGTGCCACCAGCAGATATCGTACTAGCCCTGGGACAGATACGCAGTATTTT.

This clonotype was seen only a few times. The chain has TRBV6-1 and TRBJ2-1; unclear D gene. The germline CDR1 and CDR2 sequences are MNHNS and SASEGT. Trimming removed 4 bases from V and 16 bases from J, with 14 bases in between. The CDR3 is 11 amino acids. This chain's CDR3 is CASSAFASSFF. The CDR3 DNA is TGTGCCAGCAGTGCGTTTGCGTCGAGTTTCTTC.

This clonotype was seen a handful of times. This CDR3 reads CASSEGRGNSPLHF. The CDR3, as DNA: TGTGCCAGCAGTGAGGGCAGGGGCAATTCACCCCTCCACTTT. V gene TRBV6-1 combines with J gene TRBJ1-6; TRBD1 might be the D (6 bases). The CDR3 is 14 amino acids. V was shortened by 3 bases and J by 7 bases, with 10 bases between the two germline ends. The germline V gene encodes CDR1 MNHNS and CDR2 SASEGT.

This clonotype was detected only once. Possible read error: a much larger clone is one base away. Here the CDR3 omits its conserved ending phenylalanine or tryptophan, so a read error is the likely source. The CDR3 DNA reads as TGTGCCAGCAGTTTAGTCGGGTTCCACGAGCAGTACCTC. It codes for CASSLVGFHEQYL. The V and J genes are TRBV28 and TRBJ2-7, with D unresolved. Germline lookup yields CDR1 MDHEN and CDR2 SYDVKM. CDR3 length: 13 residues. The V and J ends lost 2 bases and 5 bases respectively, with 10 bases between them.

This clonotype has just a few counts. The rearrangement uses TRBV2 and TRBJ2-5; D unresolved. Germline V gene data show CDR1 as SNHLY and CDR2 as FYNNEI. V gave up 6 bases and J gave up 7 bases, with 18 bases separating them. This CDR3 has 14 amino acids. CDR3 in amino acids: CASSPVGLIWTQYF. CDR3 bases: TGTGCCAGCAGCCCCGTGGGGTTGATATGGACCCAGTACTTC.

The J gene is TRBJ2-2, the V gene TRBV27; D call uncertain. Germline V CDR1 and CDR2: MNHEY, SMNVEV (reference sequence). Trimming removed 5 bases at V and 3 bases at J, with 16 bases between. The CDR3 spans 16 residues. The CDR3 region has the DNA TGTGCCAGCAGTCTACTCGGGTTCAGTTACACCGGGGAGCTGTTTTTT. Its translation is CASSLLGFSYTGELFF.

The table lists this clonotype with many counts. The chain employs TRBV28 and TRBJ2-3, with 7 bases matching TRBD2. V shed 0 bases, J shed 3 bases, and the junction held 9 bases outside the gene matches. This CDR3 is 17 amino acids long. Germline CDR1 reads MDHEN; CDR2 reads SYDVKM. The CDR3 sequence is CASSLWGSGGGTDTQYF. The CDR3, as DNA: TGTGCCAGCAGTTTATGGGGGTCGGGAGGAGGTACAGATACGCAGTATTTT.

On this clonotype itself: A read error may explain this, as a much larger clone is one base away. Written as DNA, the CDR3 is TGTGCCACCAGCCGTAGATTACGCTCTGGAAACGCCATATATTTT. Protein product: CATSRRLRSGNAIYF. The gene calls are TRBV15 and TRBJ1-3; D is unresolved. Germline V gene data show CDR1 as LNHNV and CDR2 as YYDKDF (reference sequence). This CDR3 is built from 15 residues.

Points on this clonotype: This may arise from a read error, as a much more abundant clone is one base away. This sequence joins TRBV6-1 and TRBJ1-3, with TRBD1 as a possible D gene (6 bases). The CDR3 loop spans 14 amino acids. Germline V gene data show CDR1 as MNHNS and CDR2 as SASEGT. The CDR3 nucleotides are TGTGCCAGCAGGGATCAGGGGTCTGGAGACACCATATATTTT. Translating gives CASRDQGSGDTIYF.

The chain carries TRBV20-1 and TRBJ1-1, with 8 bases aligning to TRBD1. The ends lost 0 bases at V and 4 bases at J; junction bases unmatched: 4. CDR1 is DFQATT and CDR2 is SNEGSKA in the germline V gene (reference sequence). This CDR3 has 14 residues. The CDR3 reads CSAREVRGLTEAFF. Here the CDR3 DNA reads TGCAGTGCTAGAGAGGTCAGGGGGCTCACTGAAGCTTTCTTT.

Turning to this clonotype: It may be a read error: a sequence one base away is much more abundant. V usage is TRBV20-1 and J usage is TRBJ1-1; D is possibly TRBD1 (5 bases). Germline-derived CDR1 and CDR2 are DFQATT and SNEGSKA (reference sequence). The CDR3 consists of 15 residues. V gave up 3 bases and J gave up 3 bases, with 17 bases separating them. CDR3 loop: CSASLTQDWYTEAFF. The CDR3 DNA is TGCAGTGCTAGCCTGACACAGGACTGGTACACTGAAGCTTTCTTT.

The rearrangement joins TRBV7-2 to TRBJ2-1, with unresolved D. Trimming pared 7 bases from V and 8 bases from J, leaving 24 bases between. The germline gives CDR1 SGHTA, CDR2 FQGNSA. The length of the CDR3 is 16 residues. The CDR3 protein is CASTSFLDRSDDEQFF. The CDR3 coding sequence is TGTGCCAGCACCTCCTTTCTGGACCGGTCCGACGATGAGCAGTTCTTC.

Comments on this clonotype: Since a much larger clone is just one base distant, this may be a read error. CDR3 DNA sequence: TGTGCCAGCAGTCAACGGGGGGGCACTGGATTTTACGAGCAGTACTTC. Its translation is CASSQRGGTGFYEQYF. The chain combines TRBV7-3 with TRBJ2-7, with TRBD2 matching 8 bases. CDR1 and CDR2 (germline): SGHTA, FQGTGA. CDR3 length: 16 amino acids. Trimming removed 6 bases from V and 4 bases from J; junction bases left unmatched: 14.

V is TRBV28 and J is TRBJ2-3, with D possibly matching TRBD2 (6 bases). V shed 7 bases and J shed 1 base, with 15 bases lying between them. Per germline, CDR1 MDHEN and CDR2 SYDVKM. CDR3 length: 15 amino acids. Here the CDR3 reads CASNRGAGRTDTQYF. The CDR3, as DNA: TGTGCCAGCAACCGCGGTGCGGGACGCACAGATACGCAGTATTTT.

As to this clonotype: One junction end disagrees with the germline gene, perhaps due to a read error. CDR3 sequence (DNA): TGTGCCAGCGGTTACGGCCGGTTGAACACTGAAGCTTTCTTT. This sequence encodes CASGYGRLNTEAFF. The chain links TRBV6-2 or TRBV6-3 to TRBJ1-1, with unresolved D. Germline V gene data show CDR1 as MNHEY and CDR2 as SVGEGT. The CDR3 is 14 residues long.

The rearrangement uses TRBV6-2 or TRBV6-3 and TRBJ2-7; a weak D match, TRBD2 (6 bases). Germline loops: CDR1 MNHEY, CDR2 SVGEGT. The CDR3 runs to 14 residues. CDR3 sequence: CVSRRTIAPHEQYF. In DNA form, the CDR3 reads TGTGTTAGCAGGCGGACTATTGCCCCCCACGAGCAGTACTTC.

This clonotype was counted ten times or more. The chain couples TRBV27 to TRBJ1-1; 8 nucleotides line up with TRBD1. Germline-derived CDR1 and CDR2 are MNHEY and SMNVEV (reference sequence). There are 16 residues in the CDR3. The J segment lost 1 base and the V segment lost 8 bases, leaving 12 bases of the junction unmatched. CDR3 sequence: CASVPHRGTGNTEAFF. For the CDR3, the DNA is TGTGCCAGCGTCCCCCATCGAGGGACAGGGAACACTGAAGCTTTCTTT.

This clonotype was recorded once. This chain uses TRBV4-1 with TRBJ1-5; maybe TRBD1 (6 bases). V was trimmed by 2 bases and J by 6 bases, leaving 8 bases between them. This CDR3 contains 13 residues. Germline V CDR1 and CDR2: MGHRA, YSYEKL. The CDR3 DNA reads TGCGCCAGCAGCCAATCCAGGGGTCAGCCCCAGCATTTT. It encodes CASSQSRGQPQHF.

The gene calls are TRBV5-1 and TRBJ2-7; 10 nucleotides match TRBD2. The CDR3 loop spans 15 amino acids. V lost 2 bases to trimming and J lost 5 bases; unmatched junction nucleotides: 7. Germline CDR1 and CDR2: SGHRS and YFSETQ. The CDR3 reads CASSFFLAGENEQYF. The CDR3, as DNA: TGCGCCAGCAGCTTCTTTCTAGCGGGGGAGAACGAGCAGTACTTC.

V and J are TRBV7-9 and TRBJ1-2; the D gene is possibly TRBD1 (5 bases). The CDR3 has 12 amino acids. The germline CDR1 and CDR2 sequences are SEHNR and FQNEAQ (reference sequence). Trimming removed 7 bases from V and 3 bases from J, with 9 bases in between. CDR3 nucleotide sequence: TGTGCCAGCATTGACAGATACTATGGCTACACCTTC. It yields the protein CASIDRYYGYTF.

CDR3 DNA: TGTGCCAGTAGTAAACTTACCTACAATGAGCAGTTCTTC. Its translation is CASSKLTYNEQFF. The chain joins TRBV19 to TRBJ2-1; D uncertain. This CDR3 has 13 amino acids. Deletions cut 4 bases from V and 2 bases from J, with 6 bases between. Germline V gene data show CDR1 as LNHDA and CDR2 as SQIVND (reference sequence).

This clonotype was seen ten or more times. The CDR3: CASSYSSSVHEQYF. The CDR3 nucleotides are TGTGCCAGCAGTTACTCCTCGTCCGTCCACGAGCAGTACTTC. The rearrangement uses TRBV6-2 or TRBV6-3 and TRBJ2-7, with D hard to call. The CDR3 length is 14 residues. Trimming stripped 0 bases from V and 5 bases from J, with 11 bases between. Germline values: CDR1 MNHEY, CDR2 SVGEGT.

There are a few counts of this clonotype. This chain links TRBV7-6 with TRBJ2-7; D is uncertain. CDR3 length equals 13 residues. CDR1 and CDR2 from the germline V gene are SGHVS and FNYEAQ. Trimming removed 5 bases from V and 2 bases from J, with 10 bases in between. The CDR3 coding sequence is TGTGCCAGCAGCCGAGACATGCCCTACGAGCAGTACTTC. It is translated as CASSRDMPYEQYF.

The chain carries TRBV20-1 and TRBJ2-3; 12 nucleotides agree with TRBD2. Germline V gives CDR1 DFQATT, CDR2 SNEGSKA (reference sequence). This CDR3 is built from 19 residues. Trimming took 3 bases from V and 2 from J; bases not matched to a gene: 15. The CDR3 coding sequence is TGCAGTGCTAGGGATGTTCTAGCGGGAGGGCATGGGACCACAGATACGCAGTATTTT. It yields the protein CSARDVLAGGHGTTDTQYF.

This clonotype was counted many times. The gene calls are TRBV6-6 and TRBJ1-1; D is unresolved. V was cut by 3 bases and J by 6 bases, with 20 bases left in between. This CDR3 has 16 amino acids. The germline V gene has CDR1 MNHNY and CDR2 SVGAGI (reference sequence). The CDR3 DNA follows: TGTGCCAGCAGTTATCCGAGTTCTAGCTGGAAACCTGAAGCTTTCTTT. It is translated as CASSYPSSSWKPEAFF.

This chain uses TRBV19 with TRBJ2-2; D may match TRBD1 or TRBD2 (5 bases each). The V and J ends lost 3 bases and 4 bases respectively, with 15 bases between them. The V gene's germline CDR1 is LNHDA and CDR2 SQIVND (reference sequence). This CDR3 has 16 amino acids. The CDR3 reads CASSMGVGTLTGELFF. The CDR3 DNA is TGTGCCAGTAGTATGGGGGTTGGCACCCTCACCGGGGAGCTGTTTTTT.

This clonotype was recorded at least ten times. The CDR3 DNA is TGTGCCAGCAGCTTAGGAGGTGGGGAGCAGTACTTC. Translating it yields CASSLGGGEQYF. The V and J genes are TRBV7-9 and TRBJ2-7; D ambiguous. The CDR3 is 12 amino acids. Germline CDR1 reads SEHNR; CDR2 reads FQNEAQ (reference sequence). Trimming took off 1 base at V and 7 bases at J, with 8 bases between the two ends.

The CDR3 DNA reads TGCAGTGCTAGAGATGAGGGGCAGGGAGTAGATCAGCCCCAGCATTTT. This codes for CSARDEGQGVDQPQHF. This chain uses TRBV20-1 with TRBJ1-5; a weak D match, TRBD1 (5 bases). Looked up from germline, CDR1 is DFQATT and CDR2 is SNEGSKA (reference sequence). Trimming removed 0 bases from V and 5 bases from J, with 17 bases in between. The CDR3 is 16 amino acids.

The sample holds a few counts of this clonotype. The chain is built from TRBV7-2 and TRBJ2-1; the D call may be TRBD1 or TRBD2 (5 bases each). CDR1 and CDR2 (germline): SGHTA, FQGNSA. V lost 4 bases, J lost 0 bases, and 10 bases lay in between. This CDR3 has 15 amino acids. The CDR3 region has the DNA TGTGCCAGCAGCTGGGGACGGAGCTCCTACAATGAGCAGTTCTTC. Its translation: CASSWGRSSYNEQFF.